This TCR beta chain originates from a study of Ad26.COV2.S vaccination and SARS-CoV-2 variants. In the study overall: In the COV1001 trial, the donor was in the Ad26.COV2.S arm. Ad26.COV2.S given intramuscularly, once or twice 56 days apart.

Treatment given: 15 to 20 received Ad26.COV2.S at low or high dose, single or two shots; roughly five received placebo; per-sample allocation not given. Samples analyzed were those drawn on day 63 after the first vaccine or placebo injection. This CDR3 has 15 residues. Germline CDR1 reads WNHNN; CDR2 reads SYGVQD (reference sequence). V was clipped by 5 bases and J by 0 bases, with 11 bases between them. This table comes from immunoSEQ multiplex PCR, and its TCRdb copy is limited to in-frame clones, with some not included. The sample comprises fewer than 300,000 clones, roughly 86% of which are singletons, and 3% to 4% rests with the top ten. Points from the study as a whole: CD8+ and CD4+ T cells specific for spike reportedly responded with substantial breadth after vaccination. Vaccine and placebo recipients had similar non-spike TCR breadth.

Points on this clone: The antigen remains unidentified.

This TCR derives from a person between 18 and 65 years old who received the Ad26.COV2.S COVID-19 vaccine or a placebo. The sequences come from peripheral blood, collected in a trial of Ad26.COV2.S vaccine versus placebo. J is TRBJ2-1 and V is TRBV10-1; D is ambiguous. CDR3 nucleotide sequence: TGCGCCAGCAGTCACCCCCCGCTCTCCTACAATGAGCAGTTCTTC. It yields the protein CASSHPPLSYNEQFF.